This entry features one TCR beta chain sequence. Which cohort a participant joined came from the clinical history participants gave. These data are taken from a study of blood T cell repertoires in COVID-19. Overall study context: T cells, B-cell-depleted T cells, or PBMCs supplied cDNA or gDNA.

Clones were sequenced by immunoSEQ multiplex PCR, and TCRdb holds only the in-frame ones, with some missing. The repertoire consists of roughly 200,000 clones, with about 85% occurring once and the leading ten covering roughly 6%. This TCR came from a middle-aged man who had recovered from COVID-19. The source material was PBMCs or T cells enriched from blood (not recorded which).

As DNA, the CDR3 is TGTGCCTGGAGTGAGGGGGCGCGGGAAAAACTGTTTTTT. Protein: CAWSEGAREKLFF. This sequence joins TRBV30 and TRBJ1-4; 7 positions match TRBD1. The CDR3 is made up of 13 amino acids. Germline CDR1 reads GTSNPN; CDR2 reads SVGIG (reference sequence). The junction had 4 bases not matched to a gene; V was cut back by 1 base and J by 8 bases.